This TCR beta chain was documented in a study of T cell repertoires in cytomegalovirus infection. Whole-study context: Indications came from public TCR beta signatures; they pointed to CMV infection and to a matching HLA type.

A word on this clonotype: Its cognate antigen is unknown.

TCRdb called the reads again in MiXCR, with one record for every CDR3 protein. The sample yields about 220,000 distinct CDR3 sequences, approximately 40% seen once. Trimming shortened V by 7 bases and J by 3 bases, and 5 bases separated the two germline ends. The CDR3 spans 12 residues. Germline values: CDR1 KGHDR, CDR2 SFDVKD. Regarding the study as a whole: There were HLA-C-restricted CMV-specific TCR beta clonotypes dominating the ex vivo response.

The material sequenced was CD8+ T cells from cultured PBMCs, taken from culture after CMV antigen stimulation. This rearrangement joins TRBV24-1 to TRBJ2-2, with D tentatively TRBD1 or TRBD2 (5 bases each). The receptor comes from a human donor in good health (CMV status not recorded). Some clones in this sample may be carry-over from other donors' samples. Here the CDR3 DNA reads TGTGCCACCAGGGGGGACACCGGGGAGCTGTTTTTT. Protein product: CATRGDTGELFF.